These 19 T cell receptor beta chains share one sample of origin, sequenced in a study of T cell responses to AZD1222 COVID-19 vaccine. Repertoires were generated with immunoSEQ multiplex PCR, while TCRdb's copy carries only in-frame clones and drops some. The data show 140,000 or so clones, 89% seen once. The source was peripheral blood, collected on day 0 of AZD1222 vaccination. These receptor sequences come from an adult in good health.

The rearrangement uses TRBV4-1 and TRBJ1-1; maybe TRBD1 (6 bases). The CDR3 is 14 residues long. With 3 bases removed from V and 7 bases from J, the gap between germline ends came to 15 bases. Germline V gene lookup returns CDR1 MGHRA and CDR2 YSYEKL. In nucleotides, the CDR3 is TGCGCCAGCAGCCACATAGGACAGAAAGATGAAGCTTTCTTT. Its protein is CASSHIGQKDEAFF.

The genes are TRBV6-2 or TRBV6-3 and TRBJ2-3; the D is unclear. This CDR3 is 18 amino acids long. CDR1 is MNHEY and CDR2 is SVGEGT in the germline V gene. Trimming removed 6 bases from V and 2 bases from J, with 24 bases in between. CDR3 nucleotide sequence: TGTGCCAGCAGCCACATGGGCGGCCTCTCGCTTGTCACAGATACGCAGTATTTT. Translated, it gives CASSHMGGLSLVTDTQYF.

The chain is built from TRBV19 and TRBJ2-3, with D tentatively TRBD1 (5 bases). Germline-derived CDR1 and CDR2 are LNHDA and SQIVND (reference sequence). V was cut by 8 bases and J by 1 base, with 10 bases left in between. CDR3 length: 13 residues. The CDR3 sequence: CASAGFGTDTQYF. The CDR3 nucleotides read TGTGCCAGTGCAGGGTTTGGCACAGATACGCAGTATTTT.

The chain employs TRBV20-1 and TRBJ1-1, with a possible D match to TRBD1 (5 bases). Germline lookup yields CDR1 DFQATT and CDR2 SNEGSKA (reference sequence). The CDR3 is made up of 13 amino acids. The V gene lost 3 bases and the J gene lost 4 bases, with 12 bases spanning the gap. CDR3 nucleotide sequence: TGCAGTGCTAGTAGGGACTTAAGCACTGAAGCTTTCTTT. Amino acids: CSASRDLSTEAFF.

This sequence joins TRBV6-1 and TRBJ2-2, with D perhaps matching TRBD1 (5 bases). V gave up 2 bases and J gave up 0 bases, with 7 bases separating them. Germline assignment: CDR1 MNHNS and CDR2 SASEGT. This CDR3 contains 15 residues. The CDR3 sequence: CASSEPGTNTGELFF. CDR3 in DNA: TGTGCCAGCAGTGAACCAGGGACGAACACCGGGGAGCTGTTTTTT.

The chain uses TRBV29-1 and TRBJ2-4, with a possible D match to TRBD2 (6 bases). The CDR3 extends over 13 amino acids. Looked up from germline, CDR1 is SQVTM and CDR2 is ANQGSEA. V was pared by 3 bases and J by 6 bases, with 12 bases between. CDR3 loop: CSVDAPGLNIQYF. CDR3 nucleotides: TGCAGCGTTGACGCGCCGGGACTAAACATTCAGTACTTC.

The chain links TRBV3-1 (or the pseudogene TRBV3-2) to TRBJ1-4; tentatively, D is TRBD1 (6 bases). Trimming took off 3 bases at V and 2 bases at J, with 13 bases between the two ends. CDR3 length equals 16 residues. The V gene's germline CDR1 is LGHDT and CDR2 YNNKEL (reference sequence). CDR3 DNA: TGTGCCAGCAGCCACAGGCTCCAGGGGACTAATGAAAAACTGTTTTTT. Amino acids: CASSHRLQGTNEKLFF.

The V call is TRBV2, the J call TRBJ1-1; D is perhaps TRBD1 (5 bases). Germline CDR1 is SNHLY and CDR2 is FYNNEI. The CDR3 is 15 residues long. Trimming removed 1 base from V and 1 base from J, with 10 bases in between. CDR3 in amino acids: CASSEGGVANTEAFF. Here the CDR3 DNA reads TGTGCCAGCAGTGAAGGGGGGGTTGCGAACACTGAAGCTTTCTTT. Variable domain in full (rest from reference TRBV2 and TRBJ1-1): EPEVTQTPSHQVTQMGQEVILRCVPISNHLYFYWYRQILGQKVEFLVSFYNNEISEKSEIFDDQFSVERPDGSNFTLKIRSTKLEDSAMYFCASSEGGVANTEAFFGQGTRLTVV.

The chain couples TRBV2 to TRBJ1-3, with D perhaps TRBD1 (6 bases). CDR1 is SNHLY, CDR2 FYNNEI, per germline. The CDR3 has 15 residues. Trimming took off 6 bases at V and 2 bases at J, with 14 bases between the two ends. The CDR3 sequence is CASSQQGMPGNTIYF. The CDR3 DNA reads as TGTGCCAGCAGCCAACAGGGTATGCCTGGAAACACCATATATTTT.

The V and J genes are TRBV11-3 and TRBJ2-1; D is possibly TRBD1 (6 bases). The CDR3 sequence is 15 residues long. Germline V CDR1 and CDR2: SGHNT, YENEEA. The V and J ends lost 10 bases and 1 base respectively, with 17 bases between them. The CDR3 DNA reads TGTGCCACCTCCAGGGGTGGCGGGTCCTACAATGAGCAGTTCTTC. It encodes CATSRGGGSYNEQFF.

V is TRBV28 and J is TRBJ2-7, with 10 positions matching TRBD1. Germline CDR1 reads MDHEN; CDR2 reads SYDVKM. This CDR3 region has 16 residues. The trim removed 2 bases at V and 1 base at J, leaving 5 bases unmatched. This chain's CDR3 is CASSLTGGQGSYEQYF. The CDR3 DNA follows: TGTGCCAGCAGTTTAACGGGGGGACAGGGGTCCTACGAGCAGTACTTC.

The V gene is TRBV5-4, the J gene TRBJ2-2, with D perhaps given as TRBD1 or TRBD2 (5 bases each). V lost 2 bases and J lost 6, with 8 bases in between. The germline V gene has CDR1 SGHNT and CDR2 YYREEE (reference sequence). This CDR3 has 13 amino acids. This CDR3 reads CASSFGGAGELFF. The CDR3 coding sequence is TGTGCCAGCAGCTTTGGGGGAGCCGGGGAGCTGTTTTTT. Together with reference TRBV5-4 and TRBJ2-2, the CDR3 gives the full variable domain: ETGVTQSPTHLIKTRGQQVTLRCSSQSGHNTVSWYQQALGQGPQFIFQYYREEENGRGNFPPRFSGLQFPNYSSELNVNALELDDSALYLCASSFGGAGELFFGEGSRLTVL.

The chain employs TRBV6-5 and TRBJ2-1; TRBD2 aligns across 9 bases. The CDR3 consists of 14 residues. In germline, CDR1 is MNHEY, CDR2 SVGAGI. J gave up 8 bases and V 7 bases, and 9 bases lay outside the gene matches. The CDR3 loop is CASKSAGGRYEQFF. Written as DNA, the CDR3 is TGTGCCAGCAAATCAGCGGGGGGCCGTTATGAGCAGTTCTTC.

The chain joins TRBV20-1 to TRBJ1-2; D is unclear. Per the germline V gene, CDR1 is DFQATT and CDR2 is SNEGSKA (reference sequence). This CDR3 comprises 12 residues. V dropped 3 bases and J dropped 3 bases, with 8 bases sitting between them. The DNA of the CDR3 is TGCAGTGCTAGTGGAACAGACTATGGCTACACCTTC. It specifies CSASGTDYGYTF.

V and J are TRBV30 and TRBJ1-2; possible D gene TRBD1, 5 bases. CDR1 is GTSNPN, CDR2 SVGIG, per germline (reference sequence). Deletions cut 2 bases from V and 6 bases from J, with 16 bases between. The CDR3 loop spans 14 amino acids. The DNA of the CDR3 is TGTGCCTGGAGTCTCTCCCCAAGGGGCCATGGCTACACCTTC. It codes for CAWSLSPRGHGYTF.

This clone was seen just once. The rearrangement links TRBV3-1 (or the pseudogene TRBV3-2) to TRBJ2-5; D gene ambiguous. The CDR3 spans 11 residues. In germline, CDR1 is LGHDT, CDR2 YNNKEL (reference sequence). V lost 7 bases to trimming and J lost 9 bases, with 12 bases between them. The CDR3 is CASNDKGSQYF. DNA for the CDR3: TGTGCCAGCAACGATAAGGGTTCCCAGTACTTC.

The V gene is TRBV7-2, the J gene TRBJ2-7; TRBD2 aligns across 12 bases. Germline-derived CDR1 and CDR2 are SGHTA and FQGNSA. V shed 3 bases and J 7 bases; nucleotides not matched to a gene: 1. This CDR3 region has 13 residues. CDR3 region: CASSFTSGGEQYF. The CDR3 DNA follows: TGTGCCAGCAGCTTTACTAGCGGGGGGGAGCAGTACTTC.

The sample holds a few counts of this clone. The J gene is TRBJ1-4, the V gene TRBV5-1; a weak D match, TRBD1 (5 bases). The ends were cut back, 6 bases at V and 4 bases at J, with 16 bases in the middle. The germline CDR1 and CDR2 sequences are SGHRS and YFSETQ. CDR3 length equals 15 residues. The CDR3 here is CASTMAGAVNEKLFF. As DNA, the CDR3 is TGCGCCAGCACCATGGCCGGGGCCGTTAATGAAAAACTGTTTTTT.

The chain is built from TRBV28 and TRBJ1-1, with TRBD1 matching 8 bases. The CDR3 totals 16 residues. Germline V gene sequence: CDR1 MDHEN, CDR2 SYDVKM. Germline trimming cut 6 bases from V and 1 base from J; bases unmatched to any gene: 10. DNA for the CDR3: TGTGCCAGCAGACCCACCCCCGGACAGGGGAACACTGAAGCTTTCTTT. Translation: CASRPTPGQGNTEAFF. Drawing the rest from reference TRBV28 and TRBJ1-1, the complete variable domain is DVKVTQSSRYLVKRTGEKVFLECVQDMDHENMFWYRQDPGLGLRLIYFSYDVKMKEKGDIPEGYSVSREKKERFSLILESASTNQTSMYLCASRPTPGQGNTEAFFGQGTRLTVV.